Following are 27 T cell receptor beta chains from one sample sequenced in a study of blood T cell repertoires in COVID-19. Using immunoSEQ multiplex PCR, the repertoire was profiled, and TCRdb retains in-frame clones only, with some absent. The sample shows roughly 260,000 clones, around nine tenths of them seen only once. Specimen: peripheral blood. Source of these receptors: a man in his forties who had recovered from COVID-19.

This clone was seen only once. The CDR3 DNA follows: TGTGCCAGCAGTGACAGGACTCCGGAGGAGACCCAGTACTTC. This codes for CASSDRTPEETQYF. V and J are TRBV2 and TRBJ2-5, with D possibly being TRBD2 (5 bases). Looked up from germline, CDR1 is SNHLY and CDR2 is FYNNEI. Trimming took 3 bases from V and 5 from J, leaving 13 bases between them. The CDR3 extends over 14 amino acids.

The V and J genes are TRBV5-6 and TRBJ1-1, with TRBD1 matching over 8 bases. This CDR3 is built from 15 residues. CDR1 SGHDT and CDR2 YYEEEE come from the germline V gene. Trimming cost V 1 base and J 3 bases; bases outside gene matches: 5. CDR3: CASSLTGGWDTEAFF. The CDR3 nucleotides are TGTGCCAGCAGCTTGACAGGGGGGTGGGACACTGAAGCTTTCTTT.

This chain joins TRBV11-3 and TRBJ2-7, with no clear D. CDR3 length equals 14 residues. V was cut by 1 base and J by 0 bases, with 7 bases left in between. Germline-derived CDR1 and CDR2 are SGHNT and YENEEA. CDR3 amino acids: CASSLASPSYEQYF. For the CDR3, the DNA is TGTGCCAGCAGCTTAGCCTCTCCCTCCTACGAGCAGTACTTC.

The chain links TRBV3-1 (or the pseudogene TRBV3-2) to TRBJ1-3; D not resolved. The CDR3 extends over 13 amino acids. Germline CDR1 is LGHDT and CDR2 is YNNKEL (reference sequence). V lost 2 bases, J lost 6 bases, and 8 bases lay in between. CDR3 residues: CASSQLAENTIYF. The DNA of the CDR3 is TGTGCCAGCAGCCAATTGGCTGAAAACACCATATATTTT.

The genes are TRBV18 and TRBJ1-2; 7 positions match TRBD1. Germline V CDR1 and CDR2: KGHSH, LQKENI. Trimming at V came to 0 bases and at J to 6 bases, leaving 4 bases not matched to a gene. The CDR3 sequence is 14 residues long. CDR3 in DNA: TGTGCCAGCTCACCACCGTGGGACAGACATGGCTACACCTTC. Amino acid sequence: CASSPPWDRHGYTF.

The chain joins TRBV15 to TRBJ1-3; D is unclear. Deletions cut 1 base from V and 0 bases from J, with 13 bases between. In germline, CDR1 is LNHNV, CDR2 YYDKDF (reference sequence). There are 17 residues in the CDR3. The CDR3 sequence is CATSRGGRRNSGNTIYF. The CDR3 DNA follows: TGTGCCACCAGCAGAGGCGGGCGGCGGAACTCTGGAAACACCATATATTTT.

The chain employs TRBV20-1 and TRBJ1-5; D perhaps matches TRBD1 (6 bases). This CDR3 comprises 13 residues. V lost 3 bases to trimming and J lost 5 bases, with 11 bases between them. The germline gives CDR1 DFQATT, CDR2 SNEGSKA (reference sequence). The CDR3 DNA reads TGCAGTGCTAGTAAGGGGGTCGATCAGCCCCAGCATTTT. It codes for CSASKGVDQPQHF.

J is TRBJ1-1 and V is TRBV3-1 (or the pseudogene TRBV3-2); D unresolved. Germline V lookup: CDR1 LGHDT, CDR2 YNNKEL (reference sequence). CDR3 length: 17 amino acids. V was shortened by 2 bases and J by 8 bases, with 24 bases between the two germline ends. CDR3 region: CASSQKPGGLKVGEAFF. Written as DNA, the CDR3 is TGTGCCAGCAGCCAAAAGCCGGGAGGCTTAAAGGTGGGAGAAGCTTTCTTT.

The CDR3 DNA follows: TGTGCCTCCGGGACAGGGGCCTTGGAGCAGTACTTC. Encoded protein: CASGTGALEQYF. V and J are TRBV10-3 and TRBJ2-7; 10 bases fit TRBD1. Germline V CDR1 and CDR2: ENHRY, SYGVKD. This CDR3 has 12 residues. Trimming took 11 bases from V and 7 from J; bases not matched to a gene: 8.

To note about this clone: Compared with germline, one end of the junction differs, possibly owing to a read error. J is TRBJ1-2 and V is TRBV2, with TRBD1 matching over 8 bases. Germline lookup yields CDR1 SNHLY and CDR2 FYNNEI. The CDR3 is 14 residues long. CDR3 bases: TGTGCCAGCAGTGGGGCAGGGGGCGACTATGGCCACACCTTC. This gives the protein CASSGAGGDYGHTF.

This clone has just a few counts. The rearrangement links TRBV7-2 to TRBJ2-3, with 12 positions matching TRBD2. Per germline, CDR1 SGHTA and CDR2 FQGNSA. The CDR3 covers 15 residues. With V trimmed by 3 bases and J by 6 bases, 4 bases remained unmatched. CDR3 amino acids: CASSFKLAGGDTQYF. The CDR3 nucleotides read TGTGCCAGCAGCTTTAAACTAGCGGGAGGCGATACGCAGTATTTT.

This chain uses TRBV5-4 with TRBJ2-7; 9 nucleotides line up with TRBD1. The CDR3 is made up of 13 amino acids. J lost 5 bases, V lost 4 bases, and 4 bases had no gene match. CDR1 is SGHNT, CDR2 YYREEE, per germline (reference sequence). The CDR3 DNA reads TGTGCCAGCAGCAGAGGACAGGGGAACGAGCAGTACTTC. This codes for CASSRGQGNEQYF.

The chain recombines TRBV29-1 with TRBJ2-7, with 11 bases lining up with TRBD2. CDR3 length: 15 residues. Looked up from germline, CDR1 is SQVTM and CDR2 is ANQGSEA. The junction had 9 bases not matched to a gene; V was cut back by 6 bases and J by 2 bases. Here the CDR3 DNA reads TGCAGCGTGGGAAGACTAGCGGGGCCTGCCTACGAGCAGTACTTC. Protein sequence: CSVGRLAGPAYEQYF.

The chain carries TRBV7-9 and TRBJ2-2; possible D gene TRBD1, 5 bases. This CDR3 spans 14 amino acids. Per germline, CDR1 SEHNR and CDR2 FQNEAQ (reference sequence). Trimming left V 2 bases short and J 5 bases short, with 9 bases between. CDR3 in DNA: TGTGCCAGCAGCTTACAGGGTCGGACCGGGGAGCTGTTTTTT. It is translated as CASSLQGRTGELFF. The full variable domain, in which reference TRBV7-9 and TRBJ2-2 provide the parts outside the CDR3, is DTGVSQNPRHKITKRGQNVTFRCDPISEHNRLYWYRQTLGQGPEFLTYFQNEAQLEKSRLLSDRFSAERPKGSFSTLEIQRTEQGDSAMYLCASSLQGRTGELFFGEGSRLTVL.

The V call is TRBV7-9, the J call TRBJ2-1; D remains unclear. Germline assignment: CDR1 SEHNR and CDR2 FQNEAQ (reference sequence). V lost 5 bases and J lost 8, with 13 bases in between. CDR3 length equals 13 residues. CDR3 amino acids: CASSADSSHEQFF. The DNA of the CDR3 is TGTGCCAGCAGCGCAGACTCGTCCCATGAGCAGTTCTTC.

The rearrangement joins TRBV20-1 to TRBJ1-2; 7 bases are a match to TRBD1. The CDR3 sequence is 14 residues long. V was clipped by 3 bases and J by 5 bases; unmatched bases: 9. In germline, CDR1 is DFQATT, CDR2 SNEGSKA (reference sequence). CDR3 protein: CSASQRGREYGYTF. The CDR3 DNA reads TGCAGTGCTAGTCAAAGGGGGCGCGAATATGGCTACACCTTC.

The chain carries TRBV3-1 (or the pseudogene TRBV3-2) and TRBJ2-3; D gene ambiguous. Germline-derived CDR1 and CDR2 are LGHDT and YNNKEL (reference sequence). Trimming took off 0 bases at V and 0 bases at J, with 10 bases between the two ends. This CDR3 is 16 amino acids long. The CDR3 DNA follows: TGTGCCAGCAGCCAAGATTGGGCCCTTAGCACAGATACGCAGTATTTT. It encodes CASSQDWALSTDTQYF.

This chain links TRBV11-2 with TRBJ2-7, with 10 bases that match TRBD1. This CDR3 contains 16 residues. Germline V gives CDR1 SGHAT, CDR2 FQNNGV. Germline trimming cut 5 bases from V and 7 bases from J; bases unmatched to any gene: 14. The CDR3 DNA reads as TGTGCCAGCAGCGCCGCCCGGGACAGGGGAGGGGTTGAGCAGTACTTC. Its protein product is CASSAARDRGGVEQYF.

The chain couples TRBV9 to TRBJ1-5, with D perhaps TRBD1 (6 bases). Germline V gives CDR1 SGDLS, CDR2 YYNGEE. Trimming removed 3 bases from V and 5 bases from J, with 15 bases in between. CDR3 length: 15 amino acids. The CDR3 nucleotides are TGTGCCAGCAGCGACAGTGGGGGCAGCGATCAGCCCCAGCATTTT. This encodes CASSDSGGSDQPQHF.

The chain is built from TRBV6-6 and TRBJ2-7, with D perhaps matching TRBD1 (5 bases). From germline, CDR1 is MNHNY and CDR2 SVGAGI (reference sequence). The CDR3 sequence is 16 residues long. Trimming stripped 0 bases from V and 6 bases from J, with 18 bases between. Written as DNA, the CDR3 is TGTGCCAGCAGTTACTCGAGTGGACCCAAGGGGTCCGAGCAGTACTTC. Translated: CASSYSSGPKGSEQYF.

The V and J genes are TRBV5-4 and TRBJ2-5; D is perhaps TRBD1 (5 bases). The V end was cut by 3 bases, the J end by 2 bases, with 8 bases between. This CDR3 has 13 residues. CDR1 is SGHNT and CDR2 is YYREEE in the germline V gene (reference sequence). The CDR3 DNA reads TGTGCCAGCAGCTCAGGGTCTCAAGAGACCCAGTACTTC. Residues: CASSSGSQETQYF.

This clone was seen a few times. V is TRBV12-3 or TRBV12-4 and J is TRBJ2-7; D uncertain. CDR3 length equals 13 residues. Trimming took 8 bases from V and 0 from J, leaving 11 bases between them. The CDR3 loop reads CASGSGVSYEQYF. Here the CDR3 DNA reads TGTGCCAGCGGGTCAGGCGTCTCCTACGAGCAGTACTTC.

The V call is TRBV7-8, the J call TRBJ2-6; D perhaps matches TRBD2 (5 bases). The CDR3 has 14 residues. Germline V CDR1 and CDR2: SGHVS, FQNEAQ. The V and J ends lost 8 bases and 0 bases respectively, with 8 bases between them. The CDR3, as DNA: TGTGCCAGCTACCGGGGCTCTGGGGCCAACGTCCTGACTTTC. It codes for CASYRGSGANVLTF.

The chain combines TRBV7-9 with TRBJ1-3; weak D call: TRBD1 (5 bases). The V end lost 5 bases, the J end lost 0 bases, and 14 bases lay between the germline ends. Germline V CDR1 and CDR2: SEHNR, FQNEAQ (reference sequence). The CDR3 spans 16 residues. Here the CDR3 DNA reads TGTGCCAGCAGCGAGCGAAGGGGTTCCTCTGGAAACACCATATATTTT. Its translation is CASSERRGSSGNTIYF.

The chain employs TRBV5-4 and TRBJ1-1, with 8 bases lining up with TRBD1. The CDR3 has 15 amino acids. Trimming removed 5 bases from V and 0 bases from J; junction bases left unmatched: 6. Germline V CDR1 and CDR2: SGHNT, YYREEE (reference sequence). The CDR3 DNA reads TGTGCCAGCAGTTATGGACAGGGATTGAACACTGAAGCTTTCTTT. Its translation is CASSYGQGLNTEAFF.

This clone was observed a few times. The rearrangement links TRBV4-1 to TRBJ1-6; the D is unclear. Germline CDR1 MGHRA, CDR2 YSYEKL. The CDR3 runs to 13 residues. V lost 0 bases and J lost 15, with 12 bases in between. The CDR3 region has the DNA TGCGCCAGCAGCCAAGATCAGGCCACGATCCTCCACTTT. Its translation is CASSQDQATILHF.

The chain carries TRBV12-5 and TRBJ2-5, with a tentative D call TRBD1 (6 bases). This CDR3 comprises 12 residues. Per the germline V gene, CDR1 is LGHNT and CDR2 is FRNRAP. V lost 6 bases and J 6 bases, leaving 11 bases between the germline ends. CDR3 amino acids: CASGLQGKTQYF. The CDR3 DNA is TGTGCTAGTGGATTACAGGGAAAGACCCAGTACTTC.